The source of this TCR beta chain is a study of vaccination and CD4 T cells after COVID-19. Looking at the study overall: Six males and four females, two of them Hispanic, were enrolled as convalescents.

Cultured CD4+ T cell DNA was sequenced using the Oncomine TCR Beta short-read assay. The template was genomic DNA from cultured CD4+ T cells. Using its own MiXCR run on the PCR reads, TCRdb lists one record per CDR3 protein. The repertoire has around 11,000 distinct CDR3 sequences, roughly 71% of them found once; the top ten carry 9% to 12%. The CDR3 covers 14 residues. Trimming took off 7 bases at V and 6 bases at J, with 13 bases between the two ends. The germline V gene has CDR1 MNHEY and CDR2 SVGEGT. For this clonotype: Antigen specificity is unknown.

Noted treatment: approximately 10-day PBMC culture with coronavirus spike peptide pools or control peptides (ViraFEST assay). This chain links TRBV6-2 or TRBV6-3 with TRBJ1-6; the D is unclear. The clonotype was recovered from a human donor who had recovered from COVID-19. Sample: CD4+ T cells from blood, cultured in vitro. In DNA form, the CDR3 reads TGTGCCAGCAACGGAGATTCCCTTAATTCACCCCTCCACTTT. Its translation is CASNGDSLNSPLHF.